Reported below is one T cell receptor (beta chain). Its antigen remains unidentified. One end of the junction fails to match germline, which may point to a read error. Read coverage stops 3 residues before the CDR3 terminus; the germline J gene supplies the remainder. Every participant had a single incident cervical HPV16 infection, and women with prevalent HPV16 infections were excluded. Cervical HPV DNA was detected with MY09/MY11 PCR, and genotyping was done by dot-blot hybridization. Approximately 15 mL of heparinized blood was centrifuged, after which the buffy coat was aliquoted, frozen at -30 degrees C, and then stored at -80 degrees C. QIAGEN kits were used to extract genomic DNA from the buffy coat specimens. The data stem from a study of T cells in women clearing cervical HPV infection (dated by TCRdb to 2017 to 2018). About the full investigation: Cases were roughly 23 women with histologically confirmed HPV16-related CIN3 or worse, including a couple of invasive cancers. The controls were about two dozen women whose single incident HPV16 infection cleared within 12 months with no development of precancer or cancer. Cases and controls were matched on age within five years and on year of sample collection. The exploratory proof-of-principle case-control study was nested within the Guanacaste HPV Natural History Study in Costa Rica and compared TCR repertoires across cervical HPV16 outcomes. Blood from cases was drawn at the visit where the lesion was first identified, while blood from controls was drawn once the infection was no longer detected. As quality controls, five blinded duplicates were added to each group, bringing the total to 60 or so samples made up of 50 or so participants and 10 or so replicates. Among cases, blood sampling occurred a median of 149 days after lesion detection, with an interquartile range of roughly 90 to 200 days. The parent cohort enrolled roughly 10,000 women aged 18 or older in Guanacaste, Costa Rica, during about 1992 to 1995 and followed them for seven to eight years. Cases had a median age of around 34 years compared with 38 for controls, and baseline characteristics showed no significant differences between the groups. Since HLA typing was available for only a few women, HLA type could not be ruled out as a confounder.

Beyond this particular receptor, the publication reports: Because the number of T cells per sample was unknown, the richness differences could reflect varying T-cell content rather than repertoire biology. The cross-sectional design could not show whether the associations came before the infection or were a result of it, and neither effector/memory subsets nor HPV-specific T cells were isolated. Cases had lower TRBV6-7 relative abundance than controls (approximately 0.11% versus 0.16%; Bonferroni P = 0.0008). By combining richness with V gene abundances, random forest classifiers separated cases from controls with an estimated AUC of 0.83. Across sequencing depths, CIN3+ cases showed significantly higher TCR repertoire richness than controls, but evenness did not differ between the groups.

Using the immunoSEQ assay, multiplex PCR amplified TCR beta CDR3 regions from an average of approximately 1,200 ng of genomic DNA per sample. Primer bias was corrected in the assay by using a complete synthetic TCR repertoire to establish an amplification baseline. The amplicons were sequenced on the Illumina platform. For the original study's pipeline: Sequences were error-corrected by clustering with frequency ratios and a modified nearest-neighbor algorithm, then analyzed in the immunoSEQ Analyzer with IMGT gene definitions. At each rarefaction depth, TCR richness and evenness were averaged across 20 rarefaction repeats, and samples with fewer sequences than that depth were excluded. Wilcoxon rank sum tests with FDR correction were used to compare V, D and J gene relative abundances between the groups. For the blinded duplicates, the intraclass correlation was roughly 96% for TCR richness and averaged about 81% across 70 or so gene segments. TCRdb holds this immuneACCESS table with in-frame rearrangements only. Some clones are missing; in checked studies, unresolved V genes explain under half, and the rest has no known cause. D and trimming were read from the DNA, whereas the V and J calls and clone size are those reported in that table. This sample's table lists 30,000 to 45,000 clones. Of the sample, 3.7% is held by the ten largest clones.

From the cysteine through the phenylalanine, the CDR3 covers 15 amino acids. The DNA shown is the part of the CDR3 that was read: 36 bases, in frame from base 1. Looking up the germline V gene yields CDR1 LGHNA and CDR2 YNFKEQ. The chain is made from TRBV4-2 and TRBJ1-1; TRBD1 could be the D gene, as 5 bases match. Sequenced material: blood buffy coat. The source of this sequence is a woman aged 18 to 75 with a cervical HPV16 infection that either progressed to CIN3+ or cleared (not recorded which). The CDR3 corresponds to CASSLRRGAETEAFF. The sequenced CDR3 bases are TGCGCCAGCAGTCTGCGTCGTGGGGCGGAGACTGAA.